This entry concerns a single T cell receptor (beta chain). The V end lost 3 bases, the J end lost 6 bases, and 15 bases lay between the germline ends. Germline values: CDR1 LNHDA, CDR2 SQIVND (reference sequence). The CDR3 runs 14 residues. Clones were sequenced by immunoSEQ multiplex PCR, and TCRdb holds only the in-frame ones, with some missing. The sample records around 200,000 clones, roughly 89% being singletons. The sample originates from a study of blood T cell repertoires in COVID-19. Material for sequencing was PBMCs or T cells enriched from blood (not recorded which). The source of this sequence is a man aged 18 to 29 with acute COVID-19. The rearrangement joins TRBV19 to TRBJ2-7; a weak D match, TRBD2 (5 bases). CDR3 coding DNA: TGTGCCAGTAGTATGTCCGGGTCGAGCGGCGAGCAGTACTTC. As protein: CASSMSGSSGEQYF.